Shown below are 29 T cell receptor beta chains from a single sample sequenced in a study of control samples from healthy donors and cancer patients. The data were produced by immunoSEQ multiplex PCR, yet TCRdb's version contains in-frame clones alone and is incomplete. The repertoire holds approximately 51,000 clones, with roughly 80% as singletons. Source material: blood. These TCRs come from a man between 65 and 80 years old in good health.

This sequence joins TRBV7-8 and TRBJ1-1; TRBD1 matches at 9 bases. The J segment lost 7 bases and the V segment lost 5 bases, leaving 11 bases of the junction unmatched. The V gene's germline CDR1 is SGHVS and CDR2 FQNEAQ. The CDR3 spans 15 residues. The CDR3: CASSHWDRVDGEAFF. Here the CDR3 DNA reads TGTGCCAGCAGCCATTGGGACAGGGTTGATGGTGAAGCTTTCTTT.

The chain employs TRBV24-1 and TRBJ2-7; D might be TRBD1 (5 bases). The CDR3 runs 18 residues. Germline CDR1 KGHDR, CDR2 SFDVKD. V lost 0 bases to trimming and J lost 6 bases, with 23 bases between them. Written as DNA, the CDR3 is TGTGCCACCAGTGATTTGGTAGGAAGGCACCGGGCTAGGGGCGAGCAGTACTTC. Translated: CATSDLVGRHRARGEQYF.

The V gene is TRBV11-3, the J gene TRBJ1-2; D might be TRBD1 (6 bases). CDR3 length: 13 residues. Per germline, CDR1 SGHNT and CDR2 YENEEA. With 0 bases removed from V and 7 bases from J, the gap between germline ends came to 9 bases. CDR3 DNA: TGTGCCAGCAGCTTAGATCCAGGGGTTGGCTACACCTTC. Residues: CASSLDPGVGYTF.

The chain recombines TRBV24-1 with TRBJ2-1; 11 bases agree with TRBD2. The length of the CDR3 is 14 residues. In germline, CDR1 is KGHDR, CDR2 SFDVKD. V was clipped by 3 bases and J by 8 bases; unmatched bases: 2. CDR3 residues: CATSDTLAGDEQFF. For the CDR3, the DNA is TGTGCCACCAGTGATACACTAGCGGGAGATGAGCAGTTCTTC.

The chain is built from TRBV7-3 and TRBJ1-2; D not resolved. The V gene's germline CDR1 is SGHTA and CDR2 FQGTGA. This CDR3 has 13 amino acids. Deletions cut 0 bases from V and 8 bases from J, with 10 bases between. CDR3 residues: CASSLTAGFGYTF. CDR3 nucleotide sequence: TGTGCCAGCAGCTTAACGGCGGGTTTCGGCTACACCTTC.

The table lists this clone with a few counts. This chain links TRBV4-2 with TRBJ2-1, with 15 bases matching TRBD2. The CDR3 has 19 residues. The V gene end was trimmed by 1 base and the J gene end by 2 bases; junction bases not matched to a gene: 6. CDR1 and CDR2 (germline): LGHNA, YNFKEQ. This chain's CDR3 is CASSQARGLAGGAYNEQFF. As DNA, the CDR3 is TGTGCCAGCAGCCAAGCCCGGGGACTAGCGGGGGGAGCCTACAATGAGCAGTTCTTC.

The chain uses TRBV5-4 and TRBJ2-1; D is unclear. The V end lost 3 bases, the J end lost 5 bases, and 15 bases lay between the germline ends. Germline CDR1 reads SGHNT; CDR2 reads YYREEE (reference sequence). This CDR3 is built from 15 residues. In nucleotides, the CDR3 is TGTGCCAGCAGCTACCCGACTGGGAACGACAATGAGCAGTTCTTC. Translation: CASSYPTGNDNEQFF. Looking up the rest from reference TRBV5-4 and TRBJ2-1 gives the full variable domain: ETGVTQSPTHLIKTRGQQVTLRCSSQSGHNTVSWYQQALGQGPQFIFQYYREEENGRGNFPPRFSGLQFPNYSSELNVNALELDDSALYLCASSYPTGNDNEQFFGPGTRLTVL.

This clone has only a few counts. The chain employs TRBV4-1 and TRBJ1-1; a weak D match, TRBD1 (6 bases). This CDR3 comprises 14 residues. V was trimmed by 6 bases and J by 3 bases, leaving 14 bases between them. Germline assignment: CDR1 MGHRA and CDR2 YSYEKL. In DNA, the CDR3 is TGCGCCAGCAGTGCAGGGGTTCGTCACACTGAAGCTTTCTTT. Its translation: CASSAGVRHTEAFF.

The chain couples TRBV28 to TRBJ1-2; D possibly corresponds to TRBD1 (6 bases). The CDR3 contains 15 residues. V was shortened by 5 bases and J by 4 bases, with 17 bases between the two germline ends. Germline CDR1 reads MDHEN; CDR2 reads SYDVKM. The CDR3 DNA is TGTGCCAGCAGTCCCTACGACAGGCGGGGCTATGGCTACACCTTC. Amino acid sequence: CASSPYDRRGYGYTF.

This clone was observed a few times. V usage is TRBV5-8 and J usage is TRBJ1-1, with TRBD1 matching 9 bases. The J segment lost 6 bases and the V segment lost 4 bases, leaving 25 bases of the junction unmatched. The germline CDR1 and CDR2 sequences are SGHTS and YDEGEE. This CDR3 spans 20 amino acids. Written as DNA, the CDR3 is TGTGCCAGCAGCGGCGGGGACAGGGAGTATTTGTGGAGTGGGGACGCTGAAGCTTTCTTT. It encodes CASSGGDREYLWSGDAEAFF. The complete variable domain, with remaining parts taken from reference TRBV5-8 and TRBJ1-1, reads EAGVTQSPTHLIKTRGQQATLRCSPISGHTSVYWYQQALGLGLQFLLWYDEGEERNRGNFPPRFSGRQFPNYSSELNVNALELEDSALYLCASSGGDREYLWSGDAEAFFGQGTRLTVV.

This clone appeared a few times. The genes are TRBV2 and TRBJ1-4; D not certain. Germline V gene lookup returns CDR1 SNHLY and CDR2 FYNNEI. V lost 7 bases and J 5 bases, leaving 8 bases between the germline ends. This CDR3 contains 12 residues. The CDR3 region is CASKVENEKLFF. The CDR3 DNA reads TGTGCCAGCAAAGTCGAAAATGAAAAACTGTTTTTT. The entire variable domain, with the rest obtained from reference TRBV2 and TRBJ1-4, is as follows: EPEVTQTPSHQVTQMGQEVILRCVPISNHLYFYWYRQILGQKVEFLVSFYNNEISEKSEIFDDQFSVERPDGSNFTLKIRSTKLEDSAMYFCASKVENEKLFFGSGTQLSVL.

This clone was seen a few times. The gene calls are TRBV7-9 and TRBJ1-1; possibly TRBD1 for D (5 bases). CDR3 length equals 15 residues. V was clipped by 0 bases and J by 5 bases, with 13 bases between them. The V gene's germline CDR1 is SEHNR and CDR2 FQNEAQ (reference sequence). CDR3 residues: CASSLAVGGKTEAFF. Here the CDR3 DNA reads TGTGCCAGCAGCTTAGCTGTCGGGGGTAAAACTGAAGCTTTCTTT.

The table lists this clone with a few counts. The V gene is TRBV28, the J gene TRBJ2-5; 12 nucleotides line up with TRBD1. With 4 bases clipped from V and 5 bases from J, the junction kept 8 bases outside the gene matches. The CDR3 is 16 residues long. Germline CDR1 MDHEN, CDR2 SYDVKM. Here the CDR3 DNA reads TGTGCCAGCAGTTCCCCGGGACAGGGGGCGCAGGAGACCCAGTACTTC. Translating gives CASSSPGQGAQETQYF.

The count of this clone is one. The chain carries TRBV15 and TRBJ1-6, with TRBD1 as a possible D gene (5 bases). The CDR3 sequence is 13 residues long. Between the trimmed V and J ends, which lost 0 bases and 13 bases, there was a span of 10 bases. CDR1 and CDR2 from the germline V gene are LNHNV and YYDKDF (reference sequence). CDR3 DNA: TGTGCCACCAGCAGAGATCTAGGGGAGCCCCTCCACTTT. Translated, it gives CATSRDLGEPLHF.

The J gene is TRBJ2-5, the V gene TRBV2, with D perhaps matching TRBD2 (5 bases). Trimming stripped 4 bases from V and 1 base from J, with 13 bases between. The CDR3 contains 15 residues. CDR1 and CDR2 (germline): SNHLY, FYNNEI. DNA for the CDR3: TGTGCCAGCAGTGGAGGTAGCGCAACCCAAGAGACCCAGTACTTC. Its translation: CASSGGSATQETQYF.

CDR3 sequence reads: CASWREALPPTDTQYF. The CDR3, as DNA: TGTGCCAGCTGGCGGGAGGCACTACCCCCCACAGATACGCAGTATTTT. This rearrangement joins TRBV2 to TRBJ2-3, with 8 bases identical to TRBD2. V shed 8 bases and J 2 bases; nucleotides not matched to a gene: 12. CDR3 length equals 16 residues. Germline assignment: CDR1 SNHLY and CDR2 FYNNEI.

The chain uses TRBV7-2 and TRBJ2-7; possible D gene TRBD2, 7 bases. The germline gives CDR1 SGHTA, CDR2 FQGNSA. The CDR3 length is 14 residues. Trimming left V 1 base short and J 6 bases short, with 13 bases between. CDR3 DNA sequence: TGTGCCAGCAGCTTAGGGGGGGGCGGGGGCGAGCAGTACTTC. Amino acids: CASSLGGGGGEQYF.

The sample holds a few counts of this clone. The chain joins TRBV5-5 to TRBJ2-3; D uncertain. CDR3 length equals 11 residues. With 2 bases removed from V and 7 bases from J, the gap between germline ends came to 5 bases. Germline values: CDR1 SGHKS, CDR2 YYEKEE (reference sequence). The CDR3 nucleotides are TGTGCCAGCAGCTTCGGAAATACGCAGTATTTT. Translated, it gives CASSFGNTQYF.

V usage is TRBV28 and J usage is TRBJ2-5; D may be TRBD2 (5 bases). Looked up from germline, CDR1 is MDHEN and CDR2 is SYDVKM. V was clipped by 3 bases and J by 5 bases, with 25 bases between them. There are 18 residues in the CDR3. CDR3 in DNA: TGTGCCAGCAGTTTCGGGTATGGCTCCGGGGTCCGGGCCGAGACCCAGTACTTC. It translates to CASSFGYGSGVRAETQYF.

The genes are TRBV7-2 and TRBJ2-3; D is uncertain. Trimming left V 3 bases short and J 6 bases short, with 7 bases between. This CDR3 is built from 12 residues. Germline V gene lookup returns CDR1 SGHTA and CDR2 FQGNSA. As DNA, the CDR3 is TGTGCCAGCAGCTTCGACTGGGATACGCAGTATTTT. It translates to CASSFDWDTQYF.

This clone was found once. V and J are TRBV5-6 and TRBJ2-1; 8 bases align to TRBD1. The germline V gene encodes CDR1 SGHDT and CDR2 YYEEEE. The junction had 5 bases not matched to a gene; V was cut back by 2 bases and J by 1 base. The CDR3 covers 16 residues. The CDR3 DNA reads as TGTGCCAGCAGCTTCTACAGGGGGTTTTCCTACAATGAGCAGTTCTTC. Translation: CASSFYRGFSYNEQFF.

This sequence joins TRBV13 and TRBJ1-1; unclear D gene. Trimming took off 6 bases at V and 0 bases at J, with 14 bases between the two ends. CDR1 and CDR2 from the germline V gene are PRHDT and FYEKMQ (reference sequence). The CDR3 is made up of 15 amino acids. In DNA, the CDR3 is TGTGCCAGCAGGGAATTCCGCAGAATGAACACTGAAGCTTTCTTT. Translation: CASREFRRMNTEAFF.

The chain is built from TRBV6-1 and TRBJ2-7, with 10 bases fitting TRBD2. This CDR3 contains 15 residues. The V and J ends lost 2 bases and 3 bases, in that order; junction bases with no gene match: 4. Germline V gene sequence: CDR1 MNHNS, CDR2 SASEGT. The CDR3 spells CASSERAGGHYEQYF. The CDR3 DNA reads TGTGCCAGCAGTGAACGAGCGGGGGGGCACTACGAGCAGTACTTC.

The genes are TRBV10-2 and TRBJ1-4; maybe TRBD1 (5 bases). The CDR3 has 16 amino acids. V lost 1 base and J 4 bases, leaving 13 bases between the germline ends. Germline V lookup: CDR1 WSHSY, CDR2 SAAADI. CDR3 sequence reads: CASSEFSGRLNEKLFF. The CDR3 DNA follows: TGCGCCAGCAGTGAGTTTTCGGGACGTCTTAATGAAAAACTGTTTTTT.

This chain joins TRBV3-1 (or the pseudogene TRBV3-2) and TRBJ1-6; TRBD1 matches 8 bases. With 3 bases clipped from V and 2 bases from J, the junction kept 3 bases outside the gene matches. CDR3 length: 16 amino acids. CDR1 is LGHDT and CDR2 is YNNKEL in the germline V gene (reference sequence). The CDR3 coding sequence is TGTGCCAGCAGCCAGTGGACAGGGACCTATAATTCACCCCTCCACTTT. Translating gives CASSQWTGTYNSPLHF.

The rearrangement joins TRBV19 to TRBJ2-3; weak D call: TRBD1 (6 bases). Germline-derived CDR1 and CDR2 are LNHDA and SQIVND (reference sequence). The CDR3 has 15 amino acids. The V and J ends lost 6 bases and 3 bases respectively, with 16 bases between them. CDR3 protein: CASRIRGSGTDTQYF. CDR3 DNA: TGTGCCAGTAGAATCAGGGGAAGTGGGACAGATACGCAGTATTTT.

The chain carries TRBV30 and TRBJ2-7, with TRBD2 matching 7 bases. CDR3 length: 11 amino acids. Germline CDR1 reads GTSNPN; CDR2 reads SVGIG (reference sequence). V trimming: 2 bases; J trimming: 7 bases; junction bases outside the gene matches: 2. The CDR3 spells CAWSHGGEQYF. The CDR3 coding sequence is TGTGCCTGGAGTCACGGGGGGGAGCAGTACTTC.

The chain employs TRBV18 and TRBJ2-1, with D tentatively TRBD2 (6 bases). The CDR3 consists of 17 residues. The germline V gene has CDR1 KGHSH and CDR2 LQKENI. V dropped 0 bases and J dropped 0 bases, with 12 bases sitting between them. DNA of the CDR3: TGTGCCAGCTCACCACCGGGACTCTATAGCTCCTACAATGAGCAGTTCTTC. Its protein product is CASSPPGLYSSYNEQFF.

The rearrangement uses TRBV6-5 and TRBJ2-3; tentative D call: TRBD1 (6 bases). CDR1 MNHEY and CDR2 SVGAGI come from the germline V gene. The CDR3 is made up of 13 amino acids. Deletions cut 11 bases from V and 3 bases from J, with 15 bases between. The CDR3 loop reads CAGGWDLTDTQYF. In nucleotides, the CDR3 is TGTGCCGGGGGCTGGGACCTTACAGATACGCAGTATTTT.